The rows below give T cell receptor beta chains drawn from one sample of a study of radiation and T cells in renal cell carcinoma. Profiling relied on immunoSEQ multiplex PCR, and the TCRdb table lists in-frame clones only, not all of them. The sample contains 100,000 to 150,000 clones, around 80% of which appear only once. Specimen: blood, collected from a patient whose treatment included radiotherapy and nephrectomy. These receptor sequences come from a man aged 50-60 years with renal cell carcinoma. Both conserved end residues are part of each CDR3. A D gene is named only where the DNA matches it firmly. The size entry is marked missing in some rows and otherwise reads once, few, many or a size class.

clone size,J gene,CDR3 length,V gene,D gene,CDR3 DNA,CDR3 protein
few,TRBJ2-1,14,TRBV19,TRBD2,TGTGCCAGTAGTCTAGCGGGGGGGTACAATGAGCAGTTCTTC,CASSLAGGYNEQFF
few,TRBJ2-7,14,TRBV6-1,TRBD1,TGTGCCAGCAGCCTCTTGGGACAGGGCAGCGAGCAGTACTTC,CASSLLGQGSEQYF
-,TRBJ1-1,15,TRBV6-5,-,TGTGCCAGCAGTTACTCGAGGGACATCAACACTGAAGCTTTCTTT,CASSYSRDINTEAFF
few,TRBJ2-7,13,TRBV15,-,TGTGCCACCAGCAGGGACAGCGCCTACGAGCAGTACTTC,CATSRDSAYEQYF
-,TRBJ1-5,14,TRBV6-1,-,TGTGCCAGCAGGGTCACTGGAGGTAATCAGCCCCAGCATTTT,CASRVTGGNQPQHF
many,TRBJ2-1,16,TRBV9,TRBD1,TGTGCCAGCAGCGAAACCGGGACAGGGGGCCAAAGTGAGCAGTTCTTC,CASSETGTGGQSEQFF
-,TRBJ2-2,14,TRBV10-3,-,TGTGCCATCACCCAGCACGGGGCCACCGGGGAGCTGTTTTTT,CAITQHGATGELFF
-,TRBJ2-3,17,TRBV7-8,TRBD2,TGTGCCAGCAGCTTTTTGGGCCCCCCGGGAGGCACGGATACGCAGTATTTT,CASSFLGPPGGTDTQYF
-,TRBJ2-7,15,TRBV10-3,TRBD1,TGTGCCATCAGTGAGTCGGGGACAGGGTCCTACGAGCAGTACTTC,CAISESGTGSYEQYF
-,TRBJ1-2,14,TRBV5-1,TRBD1,TGCGCCAGCAGCGGAGGGGACAGGGGCTATGGCTACACCTTC,CASSGGDRGYGYTF
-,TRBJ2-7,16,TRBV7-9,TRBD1,TGTGCCAGCAGCTCGAGACAGGGGCGGAGCTCCTACGAGCAGTACTTC,CASSSRQGRSSYEQYF
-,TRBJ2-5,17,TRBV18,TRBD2,TGTGCCAGCTCACCTCGAGCCGGGACTAGTTCCCGAGAGACCCAGTACTTC,CASSPRAGTSSRETQYF
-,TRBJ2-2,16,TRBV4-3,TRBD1,TGCGCCAGCAGCCATGGACCGGGACAGGGAACCGGGGAGCTGTTTTTT,CASSHGPGQGTGELFF
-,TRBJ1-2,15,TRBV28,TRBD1,TGTGCCAGCAGTTCACCGGGACAGGGGGCGGGCGGCTACACCTTC,CASSSPGQGAGGYTF
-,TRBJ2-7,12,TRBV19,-,TGTGCCAGTAGTATAGCCCGCGGCGAGCAGTACTTC,CASSIARGEQYF
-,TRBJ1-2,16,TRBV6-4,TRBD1,TGTGCCAGCAGTCCCTCGGACAGGGGGGCTAACTATGGCTACACCTTC,CASSPSDRGANYGYTF
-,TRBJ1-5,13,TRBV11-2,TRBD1,TGTGCCAGCAGCTCCCAGGGGGACCAGCCCCAGCATTTT,CASSSQGDQPQHF
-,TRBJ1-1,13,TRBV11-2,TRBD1,TGTGCCAGCAGCATGACAGGGGTTACTGAAGCTTTCTTT,CASSMTGVTEAFF
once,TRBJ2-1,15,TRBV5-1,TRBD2,TGCGCCAGCATTCTTAGCGGGGGGGCGTACAATGAGCAGTTCTTC,CASILSGGAYNEQFF
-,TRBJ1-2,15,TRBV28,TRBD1,TGTGCCAGCTCCGGGACAGGGGGCGCGGGCTATGGCTACACCTTC,CASSGTGGAGYGYTF